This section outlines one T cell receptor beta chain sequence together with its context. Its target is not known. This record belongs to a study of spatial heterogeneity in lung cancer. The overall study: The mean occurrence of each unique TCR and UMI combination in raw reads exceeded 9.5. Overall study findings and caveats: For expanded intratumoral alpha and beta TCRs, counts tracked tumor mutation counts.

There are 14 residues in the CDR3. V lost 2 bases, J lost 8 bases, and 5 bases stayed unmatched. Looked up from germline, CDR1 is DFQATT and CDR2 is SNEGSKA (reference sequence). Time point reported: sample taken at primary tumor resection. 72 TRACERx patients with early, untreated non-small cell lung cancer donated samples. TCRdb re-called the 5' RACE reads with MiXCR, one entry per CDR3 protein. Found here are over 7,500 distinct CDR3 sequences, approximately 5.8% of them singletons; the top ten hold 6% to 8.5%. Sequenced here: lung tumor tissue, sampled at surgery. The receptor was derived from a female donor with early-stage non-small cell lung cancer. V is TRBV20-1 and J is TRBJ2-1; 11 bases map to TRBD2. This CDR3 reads CSARWTSGRDEQFF. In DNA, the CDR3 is TGCAGTGCTAGATGGACTAGCGGGCGAGATGAGCAGTTCTTC.